The T cell receptor beta chain under discussion was sequenced for a study of blood T cell repertoires in COVID-19. The V gene lost 2 bases and the J gene lost 6 bases, with 12 bases spanning the gap. CDR3 length equals 14 residues. In germline, CDR1 is MNHEY, CDR2 SVGAGI. Clones were sequenced by immunoSEQ multiplex PCR, and TCRdb holds only the in-frame ones, with some missing. The sample carries 70,000 or so clones, about 88% recorded once. The J gene is TRBJ2-3, the V gene TRBV6-5, with a weak D call TRBD1 (5 bases). What was sequenced was peripheral blood. This sequence originates from a man aged 65 to 85 with active COVID-19. The CDR3 sequence is CASSYGTGVDTQYF. CDR3 sequence (DNA): TGTGCCAGCAGTTACGGAACAGGAGTGGATACGCAGTATTTT.